One sample yielded the 23 T cell receptor beta chains listed below, sequenced in a study of T cell responses to AZD1222 COVID-19 vaccine (dated by TCRdb to 2020 to 2023). The time point label of this sample denotes: baseline before first vaccination. The library was generated by the immunoSEQ multiplex PCR assay. TCRdb re-hosts the immuneACCESS table, in-frame sequences only. Its copies lack some clones; in the studies checked, an unresolved V gene accounts for under half of them, and the cause for the rest is not known. Across this sample there are more than 100,000 clones, with 89% seen only once. Of the sample, less than 4.5% is held by the ten largest clones. Here the sequenced sample was peripheral blood, taken on day 0 of AZD1222 vaccination. These receptors all come from an adult in good health.

The gene calls are TRBV24-1 and TRBJ1-2, with 9 bases aligning to TRBD1. This CDR3 spans 15 amino acids. Germline CDR1 KGHDR, CDR2 SFDVKD. V dropped 4 bases and J dropped 4; count of bases not matched to a gene: 6. CDR3 in DNA: TGTGCCACCAGTGAATCCGGGACAGGGACCTATGGCTACACCTTC. Translated, it gives CATSESGTGTYGYTF.

The rearrangement uses TRBV19 and TRBJ2-1; 7 nucleotides align to TRBD2. Germline CDR1 is LNHDA and CDR2 is SQIVND (reference sequence). The CDR3 totals 15 residues. Trimming at V came to 7 bases and at J to 8 bases, leaving 14 bases not matched to a gene. The CDR3 nucleotides read TGTGCCAGTACTACGGGGACTATCACTGGGCATGAGCAGTTCTTC. It yields the protein CASTTGTITGHEQFF.

The chain uses TRBV28 and TRBJ1-6, with TRBD1 matching over 8 bases. J was trimmed by 7 bases and V by 3 bases; bases with no gene match: 5. Germline V gives CDR1 MDHEN, CDR2 SYDVKM. The CDR3 length is 15 residues. The CDR3 DNA is TGTGCCAGCAGTTTCGGACAGGGATTGAATTCACCCCTCCACTTT. Protein product: CASSFGQGLNSPLHF.

DNA for the CDR3: TGTGCCAGCAGCGTAAATAGCAATCAGCCCCAGCATTTT. Its protein is CASSVNSNQPQHF. The chain employs TRBV9 and TRBJ1-5; D remains ambiguous. This CDR3 comprises 13 residues. The V gene's germline CDR1 is SGDLS and CDR2 YYNGEE. V lost 1 base to trimming and J lost 0 bases, with 2 bases between them.

The chain employs TRBV7-8 and TRBJ1-1; D unclear. Germline lookup yields CDR1 SGHVS and CDR2 FQNEAQ. The CDR3 is made up of 16 amino acids. V was shortened by 2 bases and J by 0 bases, with 13 bases between the two germline ends. The CDR3 loop reads CASSLLGGIMNTEAFF. For the CDR3, the DNA is TGTGCCAGCAGCTTATTAGGCGGAATAATGAACACTGAAGCTTTCTTT. Full variable domain (outside the CDR3, taken from reference TRBV7-8 and TRBJ1-1): GAGVSQSPRYKVAKRGQDVALRCDPISGHVSLFWYQQALGQGPEFLTYFQNEAQLDKSGLPSDRFFAERPEGSVSTLKIQRTQQEDSAVYLCASSLLGGIMNTEAFFGQGTRLTVV.

This sequence joins TRBV27 and TRBJ1-1; 10 bases agree with TRBD1. The V and J ends lost 6 bases and 4 bases, in that order; junction bases with no gene match: 8. This CDR3 comprises 15 residues. The germline V gene has CDR1 MNHEY and CDR2 SMNVEV (reference sequence). The CDR3 sequence is CASSPTGGATTEAFF. CDR3 in DNA: TGTGCCAGCAGCCCGACAGGGGGCGCGACCACTGAAGCTTTCTTT.

This chain links TRBV7-9 with TRBJ2-1, with 10 nucleotides matching TRBD1. CDR1 SEHNR and CDR2 FQNEAQ come from the germline V gene (reference sequence). The CDR3 spans 14 residues. The ends lost 5 bases at V and 8 bases at J; junction bases unmatched: 6. CDR3 in DNA: TGTGCCAGCAGCCCGGGACAGGGGATTCATGAGCAGTTCTTC. Its protein is CASSPGQGIHEQFF.

The genes are TRBV7-2 and TRBJ1-2; 7 nucleotides line up with TRBD1. Germline V lookup: CDR1 SGHTA, CDR2 FQGNSA. The CDR3 loop spans 13 amino acids. Unmatched junction bases numbered 4, after V lost 5 bases and J lost 4 bases. The CDR3 bases are TGTGCCAGCAGCGAGACAGGGAGCTATGGCTACACCTTC. It specifies CASSETGSYGYTF.

J is TRBJ2-3 and V is TRBV28; D unclear. There are 15 residues in the CDR3. V lost 2 bases to trimming and J lost 0 bases, with 9 bases between them. CDR1 and CDR2 (germline): MDHEN, SYDVKM. CDR3 in amino acids: CASSLGPTSTDTQYF. CDR3 bases: TGTGCCAGCAGTTTAGGGCCGACTAGCACAGATACGCAGTATTTT. Full variable domain (remainder filled in from reference TRBV28 and TRBJ2-3): DVKVTQSSRYLVKRTGEKVFLECVQDMDHENMFWYRQDPGLGLRLIYFSYDVKMKEKGDIPEGYSVSREKKERFSLILESASTNQTSMYLCASSLGPTSTDTQYFGPGTRLTVL.

The V call is TRBV5-1, the J call TRBJ2-7; 11 bases align to TRBD1. V dropped 5 bases and J dropped 5; count of bases not matched to a gene: 6. The CDR3 sequence is 14 residues long. The germline gives CDR1 SGHRS, CDR2 YFSETQ. The chain's CDR3 is CASRTGQGAHEQYF. CDR3 coding DNA: TGCGCCAGCAGGACAGGACAGGGGGCCCACGAGCAGTACTTC.

V usage is TRBV25-1 and J usage is TRBJ2-1; 11 bases line up with TRBD2. The CDR3 runs to 18 residues. The J segment lost 3 bases and the V segment lost 1 base, leaving 8 bases of the junction unmatched. Per the germline V gene, CDR1 is MGHDK and CDR2 is SYGVNS. CDR3 sequence (DNA): TGTGCCAGCAGTGAATGGGGTGGTGGGACTAGCGGCTACAATGAGCAGTTCTTC. Translating it yields CASSEWGGGTSGYNEQFF.

The chain has TRBV6-1 and TRBJ2-6, with 10 bases identical to TRBD1. J gave up 3 bases and V 4 bases, and 3 bases lay outside the gene matches. The germline V gene has CDR1 MNHNS and CDR2 SASEGT. The CDR3 is 16 amino acids. The CDR3 sequence: CASSGGQGVGANVLTF. The DNA for the CDR3 is TGTGCCAGCAGTGGCGGACAGGGGGTTGGGGCCAACGTCCTGACTTTC.

This clone was seen a few times. This rearrangement joins TRBV19 to TRBJ2-1; 9 bases are a match to TRBD2. This CDR3 is built from 16 residues. V was pared by 1 base and J by 6 bases, with 7 bases of the junction left unmatched. Germline CDR1 LNHDA, CDR2 SQIVND (reference sequence). Here the CDR3 reads CASSIVPSGMGNEQFF. CDR3 nucleotide sequence: TGTGCCAGTAGTATAGTTCCTAGCGGGATGGGCAATGAGCAGTTCTTC.

The rearrangement joins TRBV16 to TRBJ1-6; no clear D gene. The length of the CDR3 is 16 residues. Between the trimmed V and J ends, which lost 0 bases and 4 bases, there was a span of 10 bases. Germline V gene lookup returns CDR1 KGHSY and CDR2 FQNENV. The CDR3 here is CASSQSQPYYNSPLHF. DNA for the CDR3: TGTGCCAGCAGCCAATCCCAGCCTTATTATAATTCACCCCTCCACTTT.

This clone has more than one count but fewer than ten. The rearrangement uses TRBV6-2 or TRBV6-3 and TRBJ2-2; TRBD1 is a possible D gene (5 bases). Germline CDR1 MNHEY, CDR2 SVGEGT. Trimming cost V 4 bases and J 2 bases, with 11 bases left between them. This CDR3 has 15 amino acids. This CDR3 reads CASSSKGINTGELFF. In DNA form, the CDR3 reads TGTGCCAGCAGTTCCAAGGGGATCAACACCGGGGAGCTGTTTTTT.

The chain links TRBV18 to TRBJ1-2, with 10 bases fitting TRBD1. With 4 bases clipped from V and 4 bases from J, the junction kept 9 bases outside the gene matches. Germline V gene sequence: CDR1 KGHSH, CDR2 LQKENI. CDR3 length: 16 residues. The CDR3, as DNA: TGTGCCAGCTCACGAGAGACAGGGGGCGTCGGCTATGGCTACACCTTC. It encodes CASSRETGGVGYGYTF.

The chain joins TRBV30 to TRBJ2-7; unclear D gene. CDR3 length: 12 residues. Trimming stripped 0 bases from V and 12 bases from J, with 15 bases between. CDR1 GTSNPN and CDR2 SVGIG come from the germline V gene (reference sequence). The CDR3 coding sequence is TGTGCCTGGAGTGTAATCGGTCCGAGGCGGTACTTC. It is translated as CAWSVIGPRRYF.

The chain carries TRBV5-6 and TRBJ2-7, with D possibly being TRBD2 (5 bases). The CDR3 sequence is 17 residues long. CDR1 is SGHDT and CDR2 is YYEEEE in the germline V gene. V was cut by 3 bases and J by 4 bases, with 23 bases left in between. The CDR3 protein is CASSSRRSGLWIYEQYF. The CDR3 nucleotides are TGTGCCAGCAGCTCCCGGAGGAGTGGGCTCTGGATTTACGAGCAGTACTTC.

V is TRBV5-4 and J is TRBJ2-1; the D is unclear. This CDR3 is built from 11 residues. Germline loops: CDR1 SGHNT, CDR2 YYREEE (reference sequence). V lost 2 bases, J lost 13 bases, and 10 bases lay in between. In DNA, the CDR3 is TGTGCCAGCAGCTTCGGGCCAAAACAGTTCTTC. It yields the protein CASSFGPKQFF.

This clone occurred once. This sequence joins TRBV15 and TRBJ2-3; 11 bases match TRBD1. Trimming took 4 bases from V and 5 from J; bases not matched to a gene: 5. Germline values: CDR1 LNHNV, CDR2 YYDKDF (reference sequence). The CDR3 extends over 15 amino acids. The CDR3 region is CATSMGQGGKDTQYF. The CDR3 DNA reads as TGTGCCACCAGCATGGGACAGGGGGGTAAAGATACGCAGTATTTT.

The genes are TRBV12-3 or TRBV12-4 and TRBJ1-1; D is undetermined. Trimming stripped 5 bases from V and 1 base from J, with 5 bases between. The CDR3 contains 12 residues. The CDR3 DNA reads TGTGCCAGCAGTCAGTGGAACACTGAAGCTTTCTTT. Translated: CASSQWNTEAFF.

As concerns this clone: The same CDR3 can be traced to other DNA sequences in this sample. The chain combines TRBV30 with TRBJ1-5; TRBD1 might be the D (6 bases). V lost 0 bases, J lost 7 bases, and 10 bases lay in between. The CDR3 runs 13 residues. Germline lookup yields CDR1 GTSNPN and CDR2 SVGIG (reference sequence). CDR3 in amino acids: CAWSVQGRQPQHF. For the CDR3, the DNA is TGTGCCTGGAGTGTACAGGGTCGGCAGCCCCAGCATTTT. Using reference TRBV30 and TRBJ1-5 for the parts outside the CDR3, the full variable domain is SQTIHQWPATLVQPVGSPLSLECTVEGTSNPNLYWYRQAAGRGLQLLFYSVGIGQISSEVPQNLSASRPQDRQFILSSKKLLLSDSGFYLCAWSVQGRQPQHFGDGTRLSIL.

The genes are TRBV6-5 and TRBJ2-2, with 7 bases matching TRBD2. Trimming cost V 6 bases and J 6 bases; bases outside gene matches: 10. The CDR3 length is 15 residues. Germline V gene data show CDR1 as MNHEY and CDR2 as SVGAGI. The CDR3 DNA is TGTGCCAGCAGGGGAGGGCTAGGAACATCCGGGGAGCTGTTTTTT. It specifies CASRGGLGTSGELFF.